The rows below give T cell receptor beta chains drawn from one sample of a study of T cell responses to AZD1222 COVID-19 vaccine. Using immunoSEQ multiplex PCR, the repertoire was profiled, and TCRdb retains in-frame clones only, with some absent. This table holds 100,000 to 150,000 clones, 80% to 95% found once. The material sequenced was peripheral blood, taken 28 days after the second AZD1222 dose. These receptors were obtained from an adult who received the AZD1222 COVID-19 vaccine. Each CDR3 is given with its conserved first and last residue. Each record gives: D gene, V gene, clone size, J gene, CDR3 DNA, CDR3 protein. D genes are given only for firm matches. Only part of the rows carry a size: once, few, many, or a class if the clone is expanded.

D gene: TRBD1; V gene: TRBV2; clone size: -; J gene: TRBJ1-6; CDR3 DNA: TGTGCCAGCAGGATGGGACAGAATAATTCACCCCTCCACTTT; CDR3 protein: CASRMGQNNSPLHF
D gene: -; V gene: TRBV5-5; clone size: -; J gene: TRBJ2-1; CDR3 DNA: TGTGCCAGCAGCTTGGATAGGGATGAGCAGTTCTTC; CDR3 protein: CASSLDRDEQFF
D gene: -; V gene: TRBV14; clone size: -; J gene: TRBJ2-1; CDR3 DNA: TGTGCCAGCAGCCAAGGGGTCGGGTTTGAGCAGTTCTTC; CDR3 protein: CASSQGVGFEQFF
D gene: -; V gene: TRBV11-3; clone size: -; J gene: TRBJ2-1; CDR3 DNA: TGTGCCAGCAGCCCGTATACAGGGGAGGGCAATGAGCAGTTCTTC; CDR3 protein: CASSPYTGEGNEQFF
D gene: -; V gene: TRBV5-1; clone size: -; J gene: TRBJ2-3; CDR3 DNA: TGCGCCAGCAGCTTGGGGGATACGCAGTATTTT; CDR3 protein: CASSLGDTQYF
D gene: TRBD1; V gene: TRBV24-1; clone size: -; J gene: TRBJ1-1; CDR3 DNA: TGTGCCACCAGTGACCGGACAGGGAACACTGAAGCTTTCTTT; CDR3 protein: CATSDRTGNTEAFF
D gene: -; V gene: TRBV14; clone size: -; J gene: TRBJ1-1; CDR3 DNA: TGTGCCAGCAAACAGGGACTGAACACTGAAGCTTTCTTT; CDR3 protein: CASKQGLNTEAFF
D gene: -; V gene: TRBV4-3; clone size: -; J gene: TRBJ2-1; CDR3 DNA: TGCGCCAGCAGCCAAGATGCGGGAACCTCCTACAATGAGCAGTTCTTC; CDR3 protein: CASSQDAGTSYNEQFF
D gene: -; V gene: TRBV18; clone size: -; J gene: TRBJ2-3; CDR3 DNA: TGTGCCAGCTCACCACCGTACGGGTCAAATACGCAGTATTTT; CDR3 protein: CASSPPYGSNTQYF
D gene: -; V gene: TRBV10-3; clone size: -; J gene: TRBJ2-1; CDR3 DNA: TGTGCCATCAGTGAGTATCGGGACATGAGGAATACTGAGCAGTTCTTC; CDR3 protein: CAISEYRDMRNTEQFF
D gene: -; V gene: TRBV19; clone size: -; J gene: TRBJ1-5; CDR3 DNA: TGTGCCAGTAGTATAGAAAAGGGTTACCAGCCCCAGCATTTT; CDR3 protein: CASSIEKGYQPQHF
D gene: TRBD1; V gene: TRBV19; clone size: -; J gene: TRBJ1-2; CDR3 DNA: TGTGCCAGTAGTACGGACAGGGGGAACTATGGCTACACCTTC; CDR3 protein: CASSTDRGNYGYTF
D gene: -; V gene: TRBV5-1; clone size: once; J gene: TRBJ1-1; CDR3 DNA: TGCGCCAGCCAGGACGGACCGAACACTGAAGCTTTCTTT; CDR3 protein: CASQDGPNTEAFF
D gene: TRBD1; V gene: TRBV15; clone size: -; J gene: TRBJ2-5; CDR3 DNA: TGTGCCACCAGCAGAGGTGGGGACAGCCAAGAGACCCAGTACTTC; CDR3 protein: CATSRGGDSQETQYF
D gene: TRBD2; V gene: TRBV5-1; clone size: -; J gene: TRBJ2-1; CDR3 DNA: TGCGCCAGCAGCCGAACCGGACTAGCGGGAGGCAATGAGCAGTTCTTC; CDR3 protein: CASSRTGLAGGNEQFF
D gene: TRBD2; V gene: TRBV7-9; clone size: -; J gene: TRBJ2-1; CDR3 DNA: TGTGCCAGCAGGGGACTAGCGGCCAATGAGCAGTTCTTC; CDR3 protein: CASRGLAANEQFF
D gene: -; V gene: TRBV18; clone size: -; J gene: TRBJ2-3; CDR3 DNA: TGTGCCAGCTCACCAGGGGAGCAGGCCCCACGCACAGATACGCAGTATTTT; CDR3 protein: CASSPGEQAPRTDTQYF
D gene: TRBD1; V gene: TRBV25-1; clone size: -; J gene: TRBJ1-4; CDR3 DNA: TGTGCCAGCACCATGACAGGGGGTAATGAAAAACTGTTTTTT; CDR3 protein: CASTMTGGNEKLFF
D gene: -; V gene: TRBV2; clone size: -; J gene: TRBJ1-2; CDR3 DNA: TGTGCCAGCAGGACGGTGAATGGCTACACCTTC; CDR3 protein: CASRTVNGYTF
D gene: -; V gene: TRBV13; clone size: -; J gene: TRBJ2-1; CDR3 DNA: TGTGCCAGCAGCTTCCGGGATTACAATGAGCAGTTCTTC; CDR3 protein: CASSFRDYNEQFF
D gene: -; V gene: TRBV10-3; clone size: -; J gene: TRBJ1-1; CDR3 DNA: TGTGCCATCAGTGGCGGGCCGAACACTGAAGCTTTCTTT; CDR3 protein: CAISGGPNTEAFF
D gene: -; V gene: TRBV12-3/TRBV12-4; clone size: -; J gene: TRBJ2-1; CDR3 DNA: TGTGCCAGCAGTTTGGGTGCCTATGAGCAGTTCTTC; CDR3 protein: CASSLGAYEQFF
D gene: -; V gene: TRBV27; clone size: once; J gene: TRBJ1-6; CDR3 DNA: TGTGCCACAAGGGGGGGCCCCTATAATTCACCCCTCCACTTT; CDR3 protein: CATRGGPYNSPLHF
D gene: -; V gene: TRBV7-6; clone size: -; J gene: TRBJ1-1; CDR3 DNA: TGTGCCAGCAGGGGAAACACTGAAGCTTTCTTT; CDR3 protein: CASRGNTEAFF
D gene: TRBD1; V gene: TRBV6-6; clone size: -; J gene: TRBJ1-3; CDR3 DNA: TGTGCCAGCCAAGGACGGGGACAGACCTCTGGAAACACCATATATTTT; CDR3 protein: CASQGRGQTSGNTIYF
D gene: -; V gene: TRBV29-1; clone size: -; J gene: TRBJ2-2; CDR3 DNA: TGCAGCGCCCTCACCGGCGGAAACGGGGAGCTGTTTTTT; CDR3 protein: CSALTGGNGELFF
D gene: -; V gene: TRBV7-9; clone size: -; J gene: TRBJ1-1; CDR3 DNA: TGTGCCAGCAGCCTGGGACAGAACACTGAAGCTTTCTTT; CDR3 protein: CASSLGQNTEAFF
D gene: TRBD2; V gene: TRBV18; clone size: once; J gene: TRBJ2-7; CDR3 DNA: TGTGCCAGCTCTCCGGGGGGCTACGAGCAGTACTTC; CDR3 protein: CASSPGGYEQYF
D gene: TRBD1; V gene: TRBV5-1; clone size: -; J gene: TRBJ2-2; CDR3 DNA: TGCGCCAGCAGCCGTCAGGGGGCAGGACACACCGGGGAGCTGTTTTTT; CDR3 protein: CASSRQGAGHTGELFF
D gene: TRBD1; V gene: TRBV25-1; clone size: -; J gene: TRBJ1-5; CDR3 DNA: TGTGCCAGCAGTGCCCTGGGACAGGGGGATCAGCCCCAGCATTTT; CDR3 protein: CASSALGQGDQPQHF
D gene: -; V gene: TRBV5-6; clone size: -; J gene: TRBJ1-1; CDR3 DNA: TGTGCCAGCAAACTTACAGGGAACACTGAAGCTTTCTTT; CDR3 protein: CASKLTGNTEAFF
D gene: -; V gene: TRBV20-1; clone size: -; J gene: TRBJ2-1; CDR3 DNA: TGCAGTGCTGAGGGTTACAATGAGCAGTTCTTC; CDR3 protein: CSAEGYNEQFF
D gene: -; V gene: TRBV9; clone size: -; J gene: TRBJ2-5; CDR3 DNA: TGTGCCAGCAGCGAGGAGGGAGGACAGTGGGAGACCCAGTACTTC; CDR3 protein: CASSEEGGQWETQYF
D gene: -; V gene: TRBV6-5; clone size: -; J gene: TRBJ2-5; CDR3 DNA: TGTGCCAGCAGATGGCCGGGAGCAGAGACCCAGTACTTC; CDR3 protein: CASRWPGAETQYF
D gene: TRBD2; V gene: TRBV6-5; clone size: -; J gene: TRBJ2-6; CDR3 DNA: TGTGCCAGCACCGGGAGGGAATCTGGGGCCAACGTCCTGACTTTC; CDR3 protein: CASTGRESGANVLTF
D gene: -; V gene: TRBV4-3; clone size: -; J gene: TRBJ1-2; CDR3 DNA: TGCGCCAGCAGAGGCGGGGGGCAGAACTATGGCTACACCTTC; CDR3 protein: CASRGGGQNYGYTF
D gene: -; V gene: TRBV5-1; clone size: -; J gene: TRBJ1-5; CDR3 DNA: TGCGCCAGCAGCTTGGGTCGGGACCCTGGGGGGCCCCAGCATTTT; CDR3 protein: CASSLGRDPGGPQHF
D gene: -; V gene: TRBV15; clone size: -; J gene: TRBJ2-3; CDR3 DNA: TGTGCCACCAGCAGGGACTACAGGGTAGGAAGCACAGATACGCAGTATTTT; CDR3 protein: CATSRDYRVGSTDTQYF
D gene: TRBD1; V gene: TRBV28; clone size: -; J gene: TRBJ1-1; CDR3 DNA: TGTGCCAGCAGTCAGAGGGACAGGGGCCGGTACACTGAAGCTTTCTTT; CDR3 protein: CASSQRDRGRYTEAFF
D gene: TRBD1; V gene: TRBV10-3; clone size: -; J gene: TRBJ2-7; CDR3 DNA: TGTGCCACGCGGACGGGACAGGGTACCTACGAGCAGTACTTC; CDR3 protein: CATRTGQGTYEQYF
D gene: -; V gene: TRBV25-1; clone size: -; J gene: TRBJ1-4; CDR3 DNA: TGTGCCAGCAGTTCCCCCGGGGCATTCGAGAGGGAAAAACTGTTTTTT; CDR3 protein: CASSSPGAFEREKLFF
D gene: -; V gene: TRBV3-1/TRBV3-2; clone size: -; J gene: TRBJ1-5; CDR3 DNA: TGTGCCAGCGGGGGATATAGCAATCAGCCCCAGCATTTT; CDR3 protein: CASGGYSNQPQHF
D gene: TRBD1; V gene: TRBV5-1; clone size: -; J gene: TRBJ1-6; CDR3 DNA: TGCGCCAGCAGCTTGGAGGGGGCTCCCAGCTCACCCCTCCACTTT; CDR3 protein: CASSLEGAPSSPLHF
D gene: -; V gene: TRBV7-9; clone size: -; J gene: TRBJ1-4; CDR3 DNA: TGTGCCAGCAGCTTAGGAAAAGGGGGAGAAAAACTGTTTTTT; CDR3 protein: CASSLGKGGEKLFF
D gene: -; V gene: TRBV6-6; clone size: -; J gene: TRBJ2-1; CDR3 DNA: TGTGCCAGCAGTTACTTACAGGACTTCGACAATGAGCAGTTCTTC; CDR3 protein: CASSYLQDFDNEQFF
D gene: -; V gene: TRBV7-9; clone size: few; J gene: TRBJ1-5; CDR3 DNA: TGTGCCAGCAGCACTAGTGGGCCCCAGCATTTT; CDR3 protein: CASSTSGPQHF
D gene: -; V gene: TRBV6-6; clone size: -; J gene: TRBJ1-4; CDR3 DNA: TGTGCCAGCAGTTCCGGGAAACTTAAAAGGGAAAAACTGTTTTTT; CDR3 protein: CASSSGKLKREKLFF
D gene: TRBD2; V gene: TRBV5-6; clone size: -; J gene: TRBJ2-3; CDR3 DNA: TGTGCCAGCAGCTTGGCGGGGGGAGGCACAGATACGCAGTATTTT; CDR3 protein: CASSLAGGGTDTQYF
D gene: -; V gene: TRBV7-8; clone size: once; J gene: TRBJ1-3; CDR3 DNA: TGTGCCAGCAGCCCCTTCACAGGGAGGACTGGAAACACCATATATTTT; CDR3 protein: CASSPFTGRTGNTIYF
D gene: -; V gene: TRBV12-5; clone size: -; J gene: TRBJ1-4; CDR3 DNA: TGTGCTAGTGGTTTCGGGCAGGAAAATGAAAAACTGTTTTTT; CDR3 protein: CASGFGQENEKLFF
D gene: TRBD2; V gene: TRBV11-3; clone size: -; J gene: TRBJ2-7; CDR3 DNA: TGTGCCAGCAGCCCCAGGTCGGGGGGCGAGCAGTACTTC; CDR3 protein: CASSPRSGGEQYF
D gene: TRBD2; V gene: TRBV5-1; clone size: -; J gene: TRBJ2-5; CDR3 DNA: TGCGCCAGCAGCGAGCTAGCGGAAGAGACCCAGTACTTC; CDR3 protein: CASSELAEETQYF
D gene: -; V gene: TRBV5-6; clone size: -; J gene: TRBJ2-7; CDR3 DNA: TGTGCCAGCAGCTTAAGGACTATCAGGGAAGATCACGAGCAGTACTTC; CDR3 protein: CASSLRTIREDHEQYF
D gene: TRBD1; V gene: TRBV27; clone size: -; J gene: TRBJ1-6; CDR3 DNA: TGTGCCAGCAGTTCCCCCACCTTAGGGACAGCCAATTCACCCCTCCACTTT; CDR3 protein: CASSSPTLGTANSPLHF